This is a list of T cell receptor beta chains from one sample in a study of molecular identifiers for immune sequencing clone quantification. TCRdb reanalysed the PCR reads using MiXCR and keeps one entry per CDR3 protein. The repertoire has 400,000 to 600,000 distinct CDR3 sequences, 25% of them found once; the top ten carry just over 0.75%. The sample taken for sequencing was naive CD8+ T cells from blood, with Jurkat cell RNA spiked in. The receptors here all came from a human donor in good health. Some libraries in this study had Jurkat cell RNA spiked in. The CDR3 runs from the conserved cysteine through the conserved F or W. D genes are given only for firm matches. Expanded clones get a size class; other rows say once, few or many, or leave the size out.

j_call clone_size cdr3_length d_call v_call cdr3_aa cdr3_nt
TRBJ2-2 . 17 TRBD1 TRBV6-2/TRBV6-3 CASSYPRQGANAGELFF TGTGCCAGCAGTTACCCGCGACAGGGGGCGAACGCCGGGGAGCTGTTTTTT
TRBJ2-7 . 15 . TRBV7-2 CASSALLGSSYEQYF TGTGCCAGCAGCGCCCTTTTGGGGAGCTCCTACGAGCAGTACTTC
TRBJ1-4 few 15 . TRBV6-2/TRBV6-3 CASSYSNGLDEKLFF TGTGCCAGCAGTTACTCAAACGGGCTGGATGAAAAACTGTTTTTT
TRBJ2-7 . 13 . TRBV19 CASSIDSAYEQYF TGTGCCAGTAGTATCGATTCAGCCTACGAGCAGTACTTC
TRBJ2-3 . 18 TRBD1 TRBV12-3/TRBV12-4 CASSLTGIGDRKTDTQYF TGTGCCAGCAGTTTAACGGGGATTGGGGACAGGAAGACCGATACGCAGTATTTT
TRBJ2-5 many 14 TRBD2 TRBV12-5 CASGTSTGGETQYF TGTGCTAGTGGTACTTCAACGGGAGGAGAGACCCAGTACTTC
TRBJ2-7 few 13 . TRBV20-1 CSARLGVSYEQYF TGCAGTGCTAGGTTAGGGGTCTCCTACGAGCAGTACTTC
TRBJ1-2 . 14 TRBD1 TRBV12-3/TRBV12-4 CASSPQGAGNGYTF TGTGCCAGCAGTCCACAGGGGGCAGGAAATGGCTACACCTTC
TRBJ1-1 many 14 . TRBV11-2 CASSLGGPVAEAFF TGTGCCAGCAGCTTAGGGGGGCCCGTCGCTGAAGCTTTCTTT
TRBJ2-7 . 14 . TRBV7-2 CASSLSGYTYEQYF TGTGCCAGCAGTCTTAGTGGGTATACCTACGAGCAGTACTTC
TRBJ1-1 few 14 TRBD1 TRBV9 CASSVGTGNTEAFF TGTGCCAGCAGCGTAGGGACAGGTAACACTGAAGCTTTCTTT
TRBJ2-3 many 12 . TRBV10-3 CAISGARDTQYF TGTGCCATCAGTGGGGCCCGGGATACGCAGTATTTT
TRBJ2-1 few 15 TRBD2 TRBV27 CASSFGGRAGNEQFF TGTGCCAGCAGTTTTGGCGGGAGGGCCGGGAATGAGCAGTTCTTC
TRBJ2-5 many 16 TRBD2 TRBV20-1 CSAPGLAGVDQETQYF TGCAGTGCCCCGGGACTAGCGGGGGTCGATCAAGAGACCCAGTACTTC
TRBJ2-5 . 13 . TRBV5-1 CASSPPLQATQYF TGCGCCAGCAGCCCCCCCCTCCAAGCGACCCAGTACTTC
TRBJ2-4 . 15 . TRBV27 CASSLGDLAKNIQYF TGTGCCAGCTCGCTTGGGGACCTAGCCAAAAACATTCAGTACTTC
TRBJ2-3 . 17 TRBD2 TRBV3-1 CASSQDGGLALTDTQYF TGTGCCAGCAGCCAAGATGGAGGACTAGCGCTCACAGATACGCAGTATTTT
TRBJ2-7 many 17 TRBD2 TRBV20-1 CSAASSEREAFSYEQYF TGCAGTGCAGCCTCGTCGGAGCGGGAGGCCTTCTCCTACGAGCAGTACTTC
TRBJ2-2 . 15 TRBD2 TRBV4-1 CASSQLGGLAGELFF TGCGCCAGCAGCCAACTGGGGGGGTTAGCCGGGGAGCTGTTTTTT
TRBJ1-2 few 14 . TRBV3-1 CASRSGRKSRGYTF TGTGCCAGCAGATCGGGCCGTAAAAGCCGCGGCTACACCTTC
TRBJ2-7 many 13 TRBD2 TRBV20-1 CSARTSGDYEQYF TGCAGTGCTAGGACTAGCGGCGATTACGAGCAGTACTTC
TRBJ2-3 many 16 TRBD1 TRBV18 CASSPSDRVRTDTQYF TGTGCCAGCTCACCCTCCGACAGGGTTCGCACAGATACGCAGTATTTT
TRBJ2-2 . 14 . TRBV4-2 CASSRVAGAGELFF TGTGCCAGCAGCAGGGTAGCAGGCGCCGGGGAGCTGTTTTTT
TRBJ2-3 few 15 . TRBV27 CATAIGQISTDTQYF TGTGCCACCGCAATTGGACAGATTAGCACAGATACGCAGTATTTT
TRBJ2-3 . 14 . TRBV6-2/TRBV6-3 CASSSLEVTDTQYF TGTGCCAGCAGTTCCCTAGAGGTCACAGATACGCAGTATTTT
TRBJ2-7 . 14 . TRBV4-3 CASSQGVWTYEQYF TGCGCCAGCAGCCAAGGGGTCTGGACCTACGAGCAGTACTTC
TRBJ2-3 few 17 . TRBV6-1 CASSVPADESSTDMQYF TGTGCCAGCAGTGTCCCCGCAGATGAATCTAGCACAGATATGCAGTATTTT
TRBJ2-7 . 14 . TRBV12-3/TRBV12-4 CASSTRDGSYEQYF TGTGCCAGCAGTACCCGGGACGGGAGTTACGAGCAGTACTTC
TRBJ1-5 many 12 . TRBV28 CASSFLYQPQHF TGTGCCAGCAGTTTTCTGTATCAGCCCCAGCATTTT
TRBJ1-5 few 16 . TRBV6-2/TRBV6-3 CASSYTQGYGNQPQHF TGTGCCAGCAGTTACACACAGGGTTACGGGAATCAGCCCCAGCATTTT
TRBJ2-7 many 12 . TRBV6-5 CASSYQGSEQYF TGTGCCAGCAGTTACCAGGGTAGCGAGCAGTACTTC
TRBJ2-1 few 16 . TRBV4-1 CASSQDRDRSYNEQFF TGCGCCAGCAGCCAAGATCGAGACAGGTCCTACAATGAGCAGTTCTTC
TRBJ2-1 many 14 . TRBV7-2 CASSFTGRYNEQFF TGTGCCAGCAGCTTTACAGGGCGTTACAATGAGCAGTTCTTC
TRBJ2-7 many 16 TRBD1 TRBV28 CASSRKWGQYSYEQYF TGTGCCAGCAGCCGTAAATGGGGACAGTACTCCTACGAGCAGTACTTC
TRBJ1-2 . 14 . TRBV2 CATLVEGPFSGYTF TGTGCCACCCTAGTCGAGGGGCCATTCTCTGGCTACACCTTC
TRBJ2-7 . 24 . TRBV7-9 CASSLGPKGWQSRPLTISSYEQYF TGTGCCAGCAGCTTAGGGCCCAAGGGTTGGCAGTCCCGTCCTCTCACTATTAGCTCCTACGAGCAGTACTTC
TRBJ2-5 many 12 TRBD1 TRBV7-2 CASSFSGGTFLF TGTGCCAGCAGCTTTTCAGGGGGCACATTCTTATTC
TRBJ2-7 . 16 TRBD2 TRBV6-5 CASSPPAGGPGYEQYF TGTGCCAGCAGTCCCCCAGCGGGGGGCCCCGGATACGAGCAGTACTTC
TRBJ2-5 . 14 . TRBV6-2/TRBV6-3 CASNTPGLQETQYF TGTGCCAGCAACACGCCGGGACTCCAAGAGACCCAGTACTTC